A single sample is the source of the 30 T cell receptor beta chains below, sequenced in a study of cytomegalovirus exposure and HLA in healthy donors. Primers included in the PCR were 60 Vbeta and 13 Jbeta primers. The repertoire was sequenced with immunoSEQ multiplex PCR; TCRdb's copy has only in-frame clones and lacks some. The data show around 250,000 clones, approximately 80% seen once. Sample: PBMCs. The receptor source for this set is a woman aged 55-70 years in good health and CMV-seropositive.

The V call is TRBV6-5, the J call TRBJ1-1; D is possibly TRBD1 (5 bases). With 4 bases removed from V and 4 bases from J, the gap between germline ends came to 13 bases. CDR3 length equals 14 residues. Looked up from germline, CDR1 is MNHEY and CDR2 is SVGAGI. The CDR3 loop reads CASSSLGGATEAFF. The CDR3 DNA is TGTGCCAGCAGTTCTTTAGGCGGGGCCACTGAAGCTTTCTTT.

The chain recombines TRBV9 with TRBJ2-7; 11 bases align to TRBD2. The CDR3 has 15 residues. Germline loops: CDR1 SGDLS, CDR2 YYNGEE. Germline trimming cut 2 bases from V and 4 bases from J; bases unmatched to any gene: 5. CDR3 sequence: CASSVGTSGLYEQYF. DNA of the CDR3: TGTGCCAGCAGCGTCGGGACTAGCGGACTTTACGAGCAGTACTTC. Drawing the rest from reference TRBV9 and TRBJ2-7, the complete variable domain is DSGVTQTPKHLITATGQRVTLRCSPRSGDLSVYWYQQSLDQGLQFLIQYYNGEERAKGNILERFSAQQFPDLHSELNLSSLELGDSALYFCASSVGTSGLYEQYFGPGTRLTVT.

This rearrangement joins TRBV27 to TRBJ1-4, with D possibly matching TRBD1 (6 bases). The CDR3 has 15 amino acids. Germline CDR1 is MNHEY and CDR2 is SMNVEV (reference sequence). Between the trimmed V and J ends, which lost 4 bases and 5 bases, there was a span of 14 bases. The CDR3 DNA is TGTGCCAGCAGTTCCCGCGGGGGCCGGAATGAAAAACTGTTTTTT. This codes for CASSSRGGRNEKLFF.

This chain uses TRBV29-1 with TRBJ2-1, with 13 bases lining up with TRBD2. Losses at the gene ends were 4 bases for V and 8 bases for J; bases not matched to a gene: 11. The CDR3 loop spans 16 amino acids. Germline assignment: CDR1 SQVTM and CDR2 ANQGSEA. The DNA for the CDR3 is TGCAGCGTTGGCGGCGGACTAGCGGGAGATGGCCATGAGCAGTTCTTC. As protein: CSVGGGLAGDGHEQFF.

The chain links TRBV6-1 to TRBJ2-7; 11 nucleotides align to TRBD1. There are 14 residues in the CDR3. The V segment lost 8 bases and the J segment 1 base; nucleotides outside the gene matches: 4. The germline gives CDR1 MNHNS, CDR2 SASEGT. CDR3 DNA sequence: TGTGCCAGCCGGGGACAGGGGGTATCCTACGAGCAGTACTTC. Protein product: CASRGQGVSYEQYF.

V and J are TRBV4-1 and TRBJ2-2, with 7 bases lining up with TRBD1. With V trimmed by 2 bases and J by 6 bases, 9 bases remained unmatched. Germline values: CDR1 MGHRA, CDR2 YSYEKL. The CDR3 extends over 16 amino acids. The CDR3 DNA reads TGCGCCAGCAGCCAACCGAGACAGGGAAGGGCCGGGGAGCTGTTTTTT. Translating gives CASSQPRQGRAGELFF.

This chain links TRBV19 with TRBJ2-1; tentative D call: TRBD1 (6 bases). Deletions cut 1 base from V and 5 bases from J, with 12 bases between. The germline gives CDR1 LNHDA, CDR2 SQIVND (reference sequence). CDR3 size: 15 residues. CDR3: CASSIVGTLNNEQFF. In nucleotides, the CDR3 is TGTGCCAGTAGTATAGTTGGGACATTAAACAATGAGCAGTTCTTC.

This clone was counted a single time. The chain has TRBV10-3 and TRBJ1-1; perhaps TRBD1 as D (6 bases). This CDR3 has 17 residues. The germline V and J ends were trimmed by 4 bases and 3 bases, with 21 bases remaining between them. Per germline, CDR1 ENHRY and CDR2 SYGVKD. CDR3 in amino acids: CAISGTPSTGAHTEAFF. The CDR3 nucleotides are TGTGCCATCAGTGGGACCCCATCGACAGGAGCTCACACTGAAGCTTTCTTT.

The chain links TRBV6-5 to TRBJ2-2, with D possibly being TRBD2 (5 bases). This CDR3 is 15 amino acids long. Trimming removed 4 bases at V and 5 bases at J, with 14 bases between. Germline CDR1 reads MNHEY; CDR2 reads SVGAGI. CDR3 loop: CASSLGGSVTGELFF. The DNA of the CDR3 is TGTGCCAGCAGTTTGGGTGGGAGTGTTACCGGGGAGCTGTTTTTT.

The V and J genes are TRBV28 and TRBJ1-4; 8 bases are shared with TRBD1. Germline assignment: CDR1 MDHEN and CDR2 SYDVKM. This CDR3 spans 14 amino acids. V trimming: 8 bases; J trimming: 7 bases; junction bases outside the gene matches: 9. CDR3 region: CASFGQGRSEKLFF. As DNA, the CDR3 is TGTGCCAGCTTCGGACAGGGAAGGAGTGAAAAACTGTTTTTT.

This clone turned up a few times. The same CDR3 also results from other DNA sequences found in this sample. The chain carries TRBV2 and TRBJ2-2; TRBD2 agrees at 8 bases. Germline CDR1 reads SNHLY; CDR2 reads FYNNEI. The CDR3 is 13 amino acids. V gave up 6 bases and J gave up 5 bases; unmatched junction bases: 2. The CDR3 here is CASRREGTGELFF. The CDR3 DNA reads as TGTGCCAGCAGACGGGAGGGGACCGGGGAGCTGTTTTTT.

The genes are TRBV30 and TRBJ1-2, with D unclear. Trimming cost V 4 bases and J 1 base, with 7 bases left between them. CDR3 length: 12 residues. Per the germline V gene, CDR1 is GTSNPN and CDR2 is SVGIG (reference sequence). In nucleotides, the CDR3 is TGTGCCTGGACATCGGGTAACTATGGCTACACCTTC. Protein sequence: CAWTSGNYGYTF.

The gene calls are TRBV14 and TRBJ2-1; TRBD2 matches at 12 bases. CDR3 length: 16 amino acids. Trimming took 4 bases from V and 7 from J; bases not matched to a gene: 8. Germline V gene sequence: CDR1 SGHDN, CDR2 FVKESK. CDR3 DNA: TGTGCCAGCAGCCGAATGCGACTAGCGGGAGTAAATGAGCAGTTCTTC. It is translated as CASSRMRLAGVNEQFF.

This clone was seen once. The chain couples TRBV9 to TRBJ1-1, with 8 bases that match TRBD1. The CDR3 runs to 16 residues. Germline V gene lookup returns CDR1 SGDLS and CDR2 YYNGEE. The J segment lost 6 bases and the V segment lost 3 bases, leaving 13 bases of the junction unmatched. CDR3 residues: CASSASKTQGAAEAFF. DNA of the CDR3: TGTGCCAGCAGCGCCTCTAAGACCCAGGGGGCGGCTGAAGCTTTCTTT.

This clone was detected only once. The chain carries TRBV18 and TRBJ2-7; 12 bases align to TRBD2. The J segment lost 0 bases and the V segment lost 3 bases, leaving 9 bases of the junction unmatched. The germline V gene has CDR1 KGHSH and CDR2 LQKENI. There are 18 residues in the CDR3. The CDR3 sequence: CASSPPSGRASSSYEQYF. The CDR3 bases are TGTGCCAGCTCACCGCCTAGCGGGAGGGCCTCGAGCTCCTACGAGCAGTACTTC.

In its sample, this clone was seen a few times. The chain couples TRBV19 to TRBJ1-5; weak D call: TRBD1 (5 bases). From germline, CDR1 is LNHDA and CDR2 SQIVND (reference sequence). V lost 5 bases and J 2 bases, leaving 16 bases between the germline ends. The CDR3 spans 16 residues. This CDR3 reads CASSELQGLGNQPQHF. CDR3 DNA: TGTGCCAGTAGTGAGTTGCAGGGTCTTGGCAATCAGCCCCAGCATTTT.

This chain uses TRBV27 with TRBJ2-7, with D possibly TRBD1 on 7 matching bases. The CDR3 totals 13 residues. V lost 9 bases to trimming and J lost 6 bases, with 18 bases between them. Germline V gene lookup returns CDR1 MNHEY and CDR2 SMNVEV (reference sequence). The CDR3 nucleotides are TGTGCCAGTCACAGGGGAGGAACCGGCGAGCAGTACTTC. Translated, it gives CASHRGGTGEQYF.

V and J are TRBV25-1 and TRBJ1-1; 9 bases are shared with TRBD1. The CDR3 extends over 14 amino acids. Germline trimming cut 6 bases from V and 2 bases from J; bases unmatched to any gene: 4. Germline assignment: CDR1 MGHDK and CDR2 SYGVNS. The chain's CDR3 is CASSRTGVNTEAFF. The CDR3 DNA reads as TGTGCCAGCAGCCGGACAGGGGTTAACACTGAAGCTTTCTTT.

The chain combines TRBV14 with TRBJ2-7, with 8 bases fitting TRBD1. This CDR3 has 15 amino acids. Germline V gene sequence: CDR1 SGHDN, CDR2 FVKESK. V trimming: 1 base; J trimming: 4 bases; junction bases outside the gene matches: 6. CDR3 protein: CASSQVKNRGYEQYF. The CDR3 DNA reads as TGTGCCAGCAGCCAAGTTAAGAACAGGGGGTACGAGCAGTACTTC.

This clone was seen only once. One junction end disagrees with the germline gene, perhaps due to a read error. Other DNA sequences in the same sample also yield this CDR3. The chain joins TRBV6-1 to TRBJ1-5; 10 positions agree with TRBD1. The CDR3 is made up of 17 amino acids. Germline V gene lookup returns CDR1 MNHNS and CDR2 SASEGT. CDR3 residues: CASSAGQGTESNQPQHF. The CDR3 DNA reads TGTGCCAGTAGTGCGGGACAGGGGACCGAAAGCAATCAGCCCCAGCATTTT.

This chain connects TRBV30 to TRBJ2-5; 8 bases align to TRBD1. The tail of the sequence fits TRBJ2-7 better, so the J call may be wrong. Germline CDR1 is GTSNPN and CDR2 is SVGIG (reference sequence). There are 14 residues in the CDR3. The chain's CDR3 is CAWSVRDRSYEQYF. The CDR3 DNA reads TGTGCCTGGAGTGTCCGGGACAGGTCCTACGAGCAGTACTTC.

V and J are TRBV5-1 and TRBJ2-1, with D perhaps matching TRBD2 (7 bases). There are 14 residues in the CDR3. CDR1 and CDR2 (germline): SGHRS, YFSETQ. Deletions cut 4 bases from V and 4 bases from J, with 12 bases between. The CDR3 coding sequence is TGCGCCAGCAGCCCGGGGGGCGGTTACAATGAGCAGTTCTTC. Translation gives CASSPGGGYNEQFF.

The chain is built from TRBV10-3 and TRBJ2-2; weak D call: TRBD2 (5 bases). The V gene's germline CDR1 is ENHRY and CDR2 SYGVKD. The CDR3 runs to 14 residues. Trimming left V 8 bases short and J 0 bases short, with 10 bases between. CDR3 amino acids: CAIGSVANTGELFF. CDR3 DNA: TGTGCCATCGGGAGCGTAGCGAACACCGGGGAGCTGTTTTTT.

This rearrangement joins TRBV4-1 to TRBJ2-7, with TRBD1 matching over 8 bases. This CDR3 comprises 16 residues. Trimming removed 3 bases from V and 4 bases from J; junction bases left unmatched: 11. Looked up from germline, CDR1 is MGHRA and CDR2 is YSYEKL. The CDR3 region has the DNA TGCGCCAGCAGCCAGTATTCCGGGACAGGAATGTACGAGCAGTACTTC. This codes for CASSQYSGTGMYEQYF.

The CDR3 sequence is CASSLVASGNSYEQYF. CDR3 coding DNA: TGTGCCAGCAGCTTGGTCGCTAGCGGGAACTCCTACGAGCAGTACTTC. The chain links TRBV5-4 to TRBJ2-7, with 9 positions matching TRBD2. The CDR3 contains 16 residues. CDR1 SGHNT and CDR2 YYREEE come from the germline V gene (reference sequence). Trimming took 0 bases from V and 0 from J; bases not matched to a gene: 4.

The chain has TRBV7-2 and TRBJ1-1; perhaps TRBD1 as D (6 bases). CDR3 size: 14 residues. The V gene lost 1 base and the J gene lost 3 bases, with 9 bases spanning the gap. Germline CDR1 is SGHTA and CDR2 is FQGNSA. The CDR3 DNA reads TGTGCCAGCAGCTTAGTAGCAGGGGACACTGAAGCTTTCTTT. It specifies CASSLVAGDTEAFF.

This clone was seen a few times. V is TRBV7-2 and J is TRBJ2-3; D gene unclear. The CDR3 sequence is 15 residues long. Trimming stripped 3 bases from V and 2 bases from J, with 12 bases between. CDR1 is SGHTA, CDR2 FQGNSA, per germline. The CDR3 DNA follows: TGTGCCAGCAGCTTTCAGATTAGCCCCACAGATACGCAGTATTTT. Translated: CASSFQISPTDTQYF.

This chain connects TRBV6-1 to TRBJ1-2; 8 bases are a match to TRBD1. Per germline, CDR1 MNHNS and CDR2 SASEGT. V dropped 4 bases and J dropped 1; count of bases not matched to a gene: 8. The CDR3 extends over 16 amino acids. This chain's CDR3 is CASSVGRGRGNYGYTF. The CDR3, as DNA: TGTGCCAGCAGTGTCGGCAGGGGGCGCGGTAACTATGGCTACACCTTC.

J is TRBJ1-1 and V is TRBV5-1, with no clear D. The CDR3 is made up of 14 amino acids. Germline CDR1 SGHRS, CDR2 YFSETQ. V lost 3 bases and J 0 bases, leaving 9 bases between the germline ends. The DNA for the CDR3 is TGCGCCAGCAGCTCTAGCCCGATGAACACTGAAGCTTTCTTT. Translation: CASSSSPMNTEAFF. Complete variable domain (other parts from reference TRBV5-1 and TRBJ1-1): KAGVTQTPRYLIKTRGQQVTLSCSPISGHRSVSWYQQTPGQGLQFLFEYFSETQRNKGNFPGRFSGRQFSNSRSEMNVSTLELGDSALYLCASSSSPMNTEAFFGQGTRLTVV.

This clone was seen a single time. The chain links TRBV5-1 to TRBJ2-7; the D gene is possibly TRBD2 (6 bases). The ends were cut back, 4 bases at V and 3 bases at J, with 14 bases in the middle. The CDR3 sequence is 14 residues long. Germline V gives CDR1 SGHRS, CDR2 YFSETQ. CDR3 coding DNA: TGCGCCAGCAGCGGAGGAGGGAGTAACTACGAGCAGTACTTC. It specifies CASSGGGSNYEQYF.